A selection of T cell receptor beta chains follows, all from one sample in a study of blood T cell repertoires in COVID-19. Assay used: immunoSEQ multiplex PCR; TCRdb lists only in-frame clones, some missing. Here the sample spans under 30,000 clones, roughly 94% being singletons. Sample: peripheral blood. The receptors here all came from a human donor with active COVID-19. The donor label of this sample is uncertain. The CDR3 runs from the conserved cysteine through the conserved F or W. A D gene is named only where the DNA matches it firmly. Where a row states a size, it is once, few, many or the class of an expanded clone; other rows omit it.

clone size | D gene | J gene | V gene | CDR3 protein | CDR3 DNA
NA | TRBD2 | TRBJ2-3 | TRBV5-1 | CASSLTSGTADTQYF | TGCGCCAGCAGCTTGACTAGCGGGACAGCAGATACGCAGTATTTT
NA | TRBD1 | TRBJ2-7 | TRBV7-6 | CASSLAQGVGYEQYF | TGTGCCAGCAGCTTAGCGCAGGGGGTGGGCTACGAGCAGTACTTC
NA | TRBD1 | TRBJ1-5 | TRBV28 | CASRQGGQNQPQHF | TGTGCCAGCAGACAGGGGGGACAGAATCAGCCCCAGCATTTT
NA | NA | TRBJ1-1 | TRBV6-5 | CASRRRRGENTEAFF | TGTGCCAGCAGACGCCGACGGGGAGAGAACACTGAAGCTTTCTTT
NA | NA | TRBJ1-1 | TRBV7-9 | CASSSQTGPSEAFF | TGTGCCAGCAGCTCTCAAACAGGACCCAGTGAAGCTTTCTTT
once | NA | TRBJ2-3 | TRBV4-3 | CASSRRGLDTQYF | TGCGCCAGCAGCCGGCGCGGGTTGGATACGCAGTATTTT
NA | NA | TRBJ2-7 | TRBV28 | CASRLSSYEQYF | TGTGCCAGCAGACTGAGCTCCTACGAGCAGTACTTC
NA | TRBD1 | TRBJ2-7 | TRBV27 | CASSPRAQGVSSYEQYF | TGTGCCAGCAGTCCGCGGGCCCAGGGGGTGAGCTCCTACGAGCAGTACTTC
NA | NA | TRBJ1-2 | TRBV30 | CAWSRGGANYGYTF | TGTGCCTGGAGCAGAGGGGGTGCTAACTATGGCTACACCTTC
NA | TRBD1 | TRBJ1-4 | TRBV5-5 | CASSFNGGQSNEKLFF | TGTGCCAGCAGCTTTAACGGGGGACAGAGTAATGAAAAACTGTTTTTT
NA | TRBD1 | TRBJ2-2 | TRBV12-5 | CASGSGTGNTGELFF | TGTGCTAGTGGTTCTGGGACAGGGAACACCGGGGAGCTGTTTTTT
NA | NA | TRBJ2-1 | TRBV27 | CASRPQGRIYNEQFF | TGTGCCAGCAGGCCCCAGGGAAGGATTTACAATGAGCAGTTCTTC
NA | TRBD1 | TRBJ1-1 | TRBV6-5 | CASSRDRDFKAFF | TGTGCCAGCAGTCGGGACAGGGACTTTAAAGCTTTCTTT
NA | NA | TRBJ1-2 | TRBV30 | CAWSPTLPGHPNYGYTF | TGTGCCTGGAGTCCGACCCTCCCCGGACACCCTAACTATGGCTACACCTTC
NA | NA | TRBJ2-7 | TRBV11-2 | CASSYLGGYEQYF | TGTGCCAGCAGCTACCTGGGGGGTTACGAGCAGTACTTC
NA | NA | TRBJ2-3 | TRBV11-2 | CASSLDRATDTQYF | TGTGCCAGCAGCTTAGATCGCGCAACAGATACGCAGTATTTT
NA | NA | TRBJ2-5 | TRBV4-1 | CASSQGGYQETQYF | TGCGCCAGCAGCCAAGGAGGGTACCAAGAGACCCAGTACTTC
NA | TRBD1 | TRBJ2-5 | TRBV2 | CASSEGVGDRLQETQYF | TGTGCCAGCAGCGAGGGGGTCGGGGACAGACTTCAAGAGACCCAGTACTTC
NA | NA | TRBJ1-6 | TRBV21-1 | CASSKAGRGNSPLHF | TGTGCCAGCAGCAAAGCGGGCAGGGGGAATTCACCCCTCCACTTT
NA | NA | TRBJ1-2 | TRBV3-1/TRBV3-2 | CATSRADGYTF | TGTGCCACCTCGAGGGCGGATGGCTACACCTTC
NA | NA | TRBJ2-7 | TRBV5-1 | CASSLGSAYEQYF | TGCGCCAGCAGCTTGGGATCAGCGTACGAGCAGTACTTC
NA | TRBD1 | TRBJ1-5 | TRBV7-8 | CASSLGRVPGQGDNQPQHF | TGTGCCAGCAGCTTAGGTAGGGTTCCGGGACAGGGGGACAATCAGCCCCAGCATTTT
NA | TRBD1 | TRBJ2-1 | TRBV9 | CASSVGQVDEQFF | TGTGCCAGCAGCGTGGGACAGGTCGATGAGCAGTTCTTC
NA | TRBD2 | TRBJ2-3 | TRBV7-2 | CASSLGVSGRGDTQYF | TGTGCCAGCAGCTTAGGTGTTAGCGGGAGAGGTGATACGCAGTATTTT
NA | NA | TRBJ2-2 | TRBV5-6 | CASSTRRVQGTGELFF | TGTGCCAGCAGCACGCGACGGGTTCAGGGAACCGGGGAGCTGTTTTTT